These 16 T cell receptor beta chains came from one sample sequenced in a study of cytomegalovirus exposure and HLA in healthy donors. Both 60 Vbeta primers and 13 Jbeta primers went into the PCR. Here immunoSEQ multiplex PCR was the method, and the copy in TCRdb shows in-frame clones only, minus some. In the table there are 150,000 to 200,000 clones, nearly 80% of which are singletons. Material for sequencing was PBMCs. The receptors shown here come from a woman aged 50 to 60 in good health and CMV-seropositive.

This chain uses TRBV18 with TRBJ1-2; a weak D match, TRBD1 (5 bases). V was clipped by 6 bases and J by 4 bases, with 12 bases between them. CDR1 is KGHSH and CDR2 is LQKENI in the germline V gene. The length of the CDR3 is 13 residues. The CDR3 protein is CASSEQGAYGYTF. The DNA of the CDR3 is TGTGCCAGCTCTGAGCAGGGTGCCTATGGCTACACCTTC. Full variable domain (remainder filled in from reference TRBV18 and TRBJ1-2): NAGVMQNPRHLVRRRGQEARLRCSPMKGHSHVYWYRQLPEEGLKFMVYLQKENIIDESGMPKERFSAEFPKEGPSILRIQQVVRGDSAAYFCASSEQGAYGYTFGSGTRLTVV.

The rearrangement links TRBV28 to TRBJ2-3; TRBD2 aligns across 10 bases. V trimming: 3 bases; J trimming: 8 bases; junction bases outside the gene matches: 14. The CDR3 extends over 17 amino acids. Germline V gene data show CDR1 as MDHEN and CDR2 as SYDVKM. The DNA for the CDR3 is TGTGCCAGCAGTTTTGCTAGCGGGGGCGCGAACCGCGGTACGCAGTATTTT. Its protein is CASSFASGGANRGTQYF.

This chain uses TRBV5-4 with TRBJ2-1; 10 bases are shared with TRBD2. From germline, CDR1 is SGHNT and CDR2 YYREEE (reference sequence). The V segment lost 1 base and the J segment 2 bases; nucleotides outside the gene matches: 6. The length of the CDR3 is 17 residues. The CDR3 region is CASSLPSGGRAYNEQFF. CDR3 nucleotide sequence: TGTGCCAGCAGCTTGCCTAGCGGGGGTCGGGCCTACAATGAGCAGTTCTTC.

The chain recombines TRBV28 with TRBJ1-4; 9 nucleotides agree with TRBD1. Unmatched junction bases numbered 11, after V lost 5 bases and J lost 7 bases. The CDR3 loop spans 16 amino acids. CDR1 and CDR2 (germline): MDHEN, SYDVKM. This chain's CDR3 is CASSDGTGYIGEKLFF. CDR3 coding DNA: TGTGCCAGCAGTGACGGGACAGGGTACATCGGTGAAAAACTGTTTTTT.

This clone was recorded only once. The chain recombines TRBV5-1 with TRBJ1-1; 9 bases align to TRBD1. The trim removed 4 bases at V and 1 base at J, leaving 5 bases unmatched. This CDR3 is built from 15 residues. Germline V gives CDR1 SGHRS, CDR2 YFSETQ. CDR3 DNA: TGCGCCAGCAGCATACAGGGGGCAGGGAACACTGAAGCTTTCTTT. Encoded protein: CASSIQGAGNTEAFF.

The J gene is TRBJ1-1, the V gene TRBV18; tentatively, D is TRBD1 (5 bases). The length of the CDR3 is 14 residues. Looked up from germline, CDR1 is KGHSH and CDR2 is LQKENI. Trimming removed 2 bases from V and 6 bases from J, with 13 bases in between. The CDR3 reads CASSPVGDRAEAFF. The DNA for the CDR3 is TGTGCCAGCTCACCAGTAGGGGATAGGGCTGAAGCTTTCTTT. The whole variable domain, remainder taken from reference TRBV18 and TRBJ1-1, is NAGVMQNPRHLVRRRGQEARLRCSPMKGHSHVYWYRQLPEEGLKFMVYLQKENIIDESGMPKERFSAEFPKEGPSILRIQQVVRGDSAAYFCASSPVGDRAEAFFGQGTRLTVV.

The chain joins TRBV2 to TRBJ1-4; no firm D call. Germline CDR1 reads SNHLY; CDR2 reads FYNNEI. The CDR3 is 15 residues long. Trimming took off 7 bases at V and 6 bases at J, with 18 bases between the two ends. For the CDR3, the DNA is TGTGCCAGCACTATGGTGGGAGGATGGCATGAAAAACTGTTTTTT. This sequence encodes CASTMVGGWHEKLFF. Full variable domain (remainder filled in from reference TRBV2 and TRBJ1-4): EPEVTQTPSHQVTQMGQEVILRCVPISNHLYFYWYRQILGQKVEFLVSFYNNEISEKSEIFDDQFSVERPDGSNFTLKIRSTKLEDSAMYFCASTMVGGWHEKLFFGSGTQLSVL.

This sequence joins TRBV5-1 and TRBJ1-2; the match to TRBD1 covers 9 bases. CDR1 and CDR2 from the germline V gene are SGHRS and YFSETQ. The V segment lost 0 bases and the J segment 1 base; nucleotides outside the gene matches: 1. The CDR3 sequence is 15 residues long. CDR3 sequence: CASSLGQGVNYGYTF. The DNA of the CDR3 is TGCGCCAGCAGCTTGGGACAGGGGGTTAACTATGGCTACACCTTC.

The chain is built from TRBV7-8 and TRBJ1-1; D remains ambiguous. Deletions cut 5 bases from V and 11 bases from J, with 18 bases between. The CDR3 contains 13 residues. The germline V gene has CDR1 SGHVS and CDR2 FQNEAQ. The CDR3 spells CASSPSQSGGAFF. DNA of the CDR3: TGTGCCAGCAGCCCCTCCCAGTCCGGCGGGGCTTTCTTT.

This chain joins TRBV6-1 and TRBJ1-6; TRBD1 might be the D (5 bases). Germline V gives CDR1 MNHNS, CDR2 SASEGT. V was cut by 4 bases and J by 6 bases, with 13 bases left in between. The CDR3 covers 15 residues. CDR3 DNA sequence: TGTGCCAGCAGTGCGTACGGAGGGGTTAATTCACCCCTCCACTTT. Protein sequence: CASSAYGGVNSPLHF.

The rearrangement uses TRBV9 and TRBJ1-1, with 7 bases aligning to TRBD1. The CDR3 is 15 amino acids. V dropped 4 bases and J dropped 4; count of bases not matched to a gene: 10. CDR1 and CDR2 (germline): SGDLS, YYNGEE. The CDR3 sequence: CASSLEGARGTEAFF. The CDR3 DNA reads TGTGCCAGCAGCTTAGAGGGGGCTCGGGGCACTGAAGCTTTCTTT.

This clone is a singleton in its sample. This chain connects TRBV9 to TRBJ2-5, with 9 bases lining up with TRBD1. Trimming at V came to 4 bases and at J to 5 bases, leaving 9 bases not matched to a gene. The CDR3 spans 15 residues. Germline assignment: CDR1 SGDLS and CDR2 YYNGEE. This CDR3 is CASSSTGQGGETQYF. CDR3 in DNA: TGTGCCAGCAGCTCCACGGGACAGGGTGGCGAGACCCAGTACTTC.

This sequence joins TRBV5-1 and TRBJ2-2; D perhaps matches TRBD1 (6 bases). Trimming took off 5 bases at V and 1 base at J, with 9 bases between the two ends. CDR3 length equals 14 residues. The V gene's germline CDR1 is SGHRS and CDR2 YFSETQ. The CDR3 sequence is CASSPTGNTGELFF. The DNA of the CDR3 is TGCGCCAGCAGTCCGACAGGGAACACCGGGGAGCTGTTTTTT.

V usage is TRBV6-5 and J usage is TRBJ1-1, with 8 positions matching TRBD1. The V and J ends lost 6 bases and 5 bases, in that order; junction bases with no gene match: 8. CDR3 length: 14 residues. Germline values: CDR1 MNHEY, CDR2 SVGAGI. The CDR3 sequence is CASRKGQGWTEAFF. DNA for the CDR3: TGTGCCAGCAGAAAAGGACAGGGTTGGACTGAAGCTTTCTTT.

The chain has TRBV18 and TRBJ1-2, with D perhaps matching TRBD1 (6 bases). With 1 base removed from V and 4 bases from J, the gap between germline ends came to 13 bases. CDR1 and CDR2 from the germline V gene are KGHSH and LQKENI. CDR3 length equals 15 residues. The CDR3 reads CASSPQELQGYGYTF. The CDR3 DNA reads TGTGCCAGCTCACCACAGGAATTACAGGGCTATGGCTACACCTTC.

About this clone: The same CDR3 is also encoded by other DNA sequences in this sample. V gene TRBV10-2 combines with J gene TRBJ2-3; 10 bases agree with TRBD1. J was trimmed by 1 base and V by 6 bases; bases with no gene match: 4. The CDR3 has 15 residues. CDR1 WSHSY and CDR2 SAAADI come from the germline V gene. CDR3 in DNA: TGCGCCAGCAGGAAAGGACAGGGGGGCACAGATACGCAGTATTTT. Protein sequence: CASRKGQGGTDTQYF.